The 32 T cell receptor beta chains below all came from one sample that was sequenced in a study of cytomegalovirus exposure and HLA in healthy donors. Researchers ran the PCR with 60 Vbeta and 13 Jbeta primers. The repertoire was sequenced with immunoSEQ multiplex PCR; TCRdb's copy has only in-frame clones and lacks some. This repertoire includes under 95,000 clones. The sequenced material came from PBMCs. These receptors all stem from a man aged 45-65 years in good health and CMV-seronegative.

The rearrangement uses TRBV5-4 and TRBJ1-1; D not certain. This CDR3 has 12 residues. Germline V gene data show CDR1 as SGHNT and CDR2 as YYREEE (reference sequence). The V gene lost 4 bases and the J gene lost 2 bases, with 6 bases spanning the gap. The CDR3 region has the DNA TGTGCCAGCAGCACTTTAAACACTGAAGCTTTCTTT. It encodes CASSTLNTEAFF.

V usage is TRBV18 and J usage is TRBJ1-5; TRBD1 aligns across 10 bases. CDR3 size: 15 residues. CDR1 and CDR2 from the germline V gene are KGHSH and LQKENI. The V segment lost 2 bases and the J segment 7 bases; nucleotides outside the gene matches: 5. In DNA, the CDR3 is TGTGCCAGCTCACCAGGACAGGGGGTCCAGCAGCCCCAGCATTTT. Its translation is CASSPGQGVQQPQHF.

The chain uses TRBV5-1 and TRBJ2-2, with D maybe TRBD1 (6 bases). The ends were cut back, 0 bases at V and 5 bases at J, with 17 bases in the middle. The CDR3 loop spans 17 amino acids. Germline V gene lookup returns CDR1 SGHRS and CDR2 YFSETQ. CDR3 coding DNA: TGCGCCAGCAGCTTGGACCGGGACACCCTCGGGACCGGGGAGCTGTTTTTT. This sequence encodes CASSLDRDTLGTGELFF.

The rearrangement joins TRBV5-6 to TRBJ1-4; TRBD1 is a possible D gene (6 bases). Trimming pared 0 bases from V and 8 bases from J, leaving 20 bases between. Per the germline V gene, CDR1 is SGHDT and CDR2 is YYEEEE. The CDR3 contains 17 residues. CDR3 protein: CASSLGVGGPLGEKLFF. The CDR3 region has the DNA TGTGCCAGCAGCTTGGGGGTAGGGGGACCACTTGGGGAAAAACTGTTTTTT.

V and J are TRBV9 and TRBJ1-1; no clear D. CDR1 and CDR2 from the germline V gene are SGDLS and YYNGEE. V was shortened by 3 bases and J by 0 bases, with 6 bases between the two germline ends. There are 13 residues in the CDR3. The CDR3 here is CASSARMNTEAFF. CDR3 nucleotide sequence: TGTGCCAGCAGCGCCAGAATGAACACTGAAGCTTTCTTT.

The genes are TRBV19 and TRBJ2-6; weak D call: TRBD2 (5 bases). Trimming took off 0 bases at V and 0 bases at J, with 6 bases between the two ends. The CDR3 runs to 16 residues. Germline V lookup: CDR1 LNHDA, CDR2 SQIVND (reference sequence). The CDR3 nucleotides read TGTGCCAGTAGTATAGAAGGGAGCTCTGGGGCCAACGTCCTGACTTTC. It specifies CASSIEGSSGANVLTF. The full variable domain, its missing parts supplied by reference TRBV19 and TRBJ2-6, is DGGITQSPKYLFRKEGQNVTLSCEQNLNHDAMYWYRQDPGQGLRLIYYSQIVNDFQKGDIAEGYSVSREKKESFPLTVTSAQKNPTAFYLCASSIEGSSGANVLTFGAGSRLTVL.

This chain connects TRBV11-3 to TRBJ1-6, with 11 bases fitting TRBD1. After removal of 5 bases from V and 6 bases from J, the junction contained 3 bases not matched to a gene. The CDR3 contains 15 residues. Germline V gives CDR1 SGHNT, CDR2 YENEEA. The CDR3 loop reads CASSPGTGGNSPLHF. Written as DNA, the CDR3 is TGTGCCAGCAGCCCCGGGACAGGGGGTAATTCACCCCTCCACTTT.

The V call is TRBV18, the J call TRBJ1-5; the D gene is possibly TRBD1 (5 bases). V lost 3 bases and J lost 2, with 17 bases in between. Germline CDR1 KGHSH, CDR2 LQKENI. The CDR3 extends over 17 amino acids. DNA of the CDR3: TGTGCCAGCTCACCCCAAACCGTACGGGGGGGCAATCAGCCCCAGCATTTT. It translates to CASSPQTVRGGNQPQHF.

The chain couples TRBV4-1 to TRBJ1-1; D may be TRBD1 (5 bases). V shed 0 bases and J shed 1 base, with 6 bases lying between them. Germline assignment: CDR1 MGHRA and CDR2 YSYEKL. This CDR3 region has 14 residues. CDR3 in amino acids: CASSQDRANTEAFF. The CDR3 coding sequence is TGCGCCAGCAGCCAAGACAGGGCGAACACTGAAGCTTTCTTT.

The V gene is TRBV30, the J gene TRBJ1-1; 10 bases are shared with TRBD1. Germline loops: CDR1 GTSNPN, CDR2 SVGIG (reference sequence). This CDR3 is 12 amino acids long. J was trimmed by 7 bases and V by 5 bases; bases with no gene match: 4. CDR3 residues: CAWDRGPSEAFF. CDR3 nucleotide sequence: TGTGCCTGGGACAGGGGGCCTAGTGAAGCTTTCTTT.

V gene TRBV5-1 combines with J gene TRBJ2-1; D gene ambiguous. Germline CDR1 and CDR2: SGHRS and YFSETQ. The CDR3 is 12 amino acids. V was shortened by 0 bases and J by 8 bases, with 6 bases between the two germline ends. The CDR3: CASSLAIHEQFF. The CDR3 DNA is TGCGCCAGCAGCTTGGCTATCCATGAGCAGTTCTTC.

The gene calls are TRBV6-5 and TRBJ1-1; possible D gene TRBD1, 6 bases. The CDR3 consists of 15 residues. Trimming removed 5 bases from V and 5 bases from J, with 18 bases in between. Germline CDR1 is MNHEY and CDR2 is SVGAGI. The CDR3 sequence is CASSPRTDSGTEAFF. In DNA form, the CDR3 reads TGTGCCAGCAGTCCCAGGACAGACTCGGGGACTGAAGCTTTCTTT.

On this clone itself: Other nucleotide sequences from this sample produce the same CDR3. The gene calls are TRBV29-1 and TRBJ1-5; D ambiguous. The V gene's germline CDR1 is SQVTM and CDR2 ANQGSEA. The V gene lost 4 bases and the J gene lost 2 bases, with 6 bases spanning the gap. This CDR3 is 12 amino acids long. The CDR3 here is CSVGQGNQPQHF. DNA of the CDR3: TGCAGCGTTGGGCAGGGCAATCAGCCCCAGCATTTT.

J is TRBJ2-1 and V is TRBV9; D ambiguous. Germline CDR1 and CDR2: SGDLS and YYNGEE. The CDR3 has 13 amino acids. With 2 bases removed from V and 7 bases from J, the gap between germline ends came to 10 bases. The CDR3 coding sequence is TGTGCCAGCAGCGTTCCCCCCGGGAATGAGCAGTTCTTC. Amino acid sequence: CASSVPPGNEQFF.

This sequence joins TRBV5-6 and TRBJ2-1; 11 bases line up with TRBD1. Germline CDR1 is SGHDT and CDR2 is YYEEEE. Trimming at V came to 3 bases and at J to 4 bases, leaving 9 bases not matched to a gene. The CDR3 covers 17 residues. The CDR3 region has the DNA TGTGCCAGCAGCTCCTACACCGGGACAGGGGGTTACAATGAGCAGTTCTTC. This codes for CASSSYTGTGGYNEQFF.

This chain uses TRBV28 with TRBJ2-7; the match to TRBD1 covers 7 bases. J lost 7 bases, V lost 3 bases, and 9 bases had no gene match. The CDR3 sequence is 14 residues long. CDR1 and CDR2 from the germline V gene are MDHEN and SYDVKM. The CDR3 spells CASSFKRGRSEQYF. Here the CDR3 DNA reads TGTGCCAGCAGTTTTAAGAGGGGGCGCAGTGAGCAGTACTTC.

This rearrangement joins TRBV4-3 to TRBJ2-1, with 8 bases that match TRBD2. The germline CDR1 and CDR2 sequences are LGHNA and YSLEER. CDR3 size: 15 residues. V was pared by 3 bases and J by 10 bases, with 11 bases of the junction left unmatched. CDR3 coding DNA: TGCGCCAGCAGCCAGGGAACGGGGGGGCCGTTAGAGCAGTTCTTC. This translates into CASSQGTGGPLEQFF.

The V gene is TRBV6-5, the J gene TRBJ2-7, with a weak D call TRBD2 (6 bases). V was trimmed by 4 bases and J by 0 bases, leaving 10 bases between them. Germline values: CDR1 MNHEY, CDR2 SVGAGI. CDR3 size: 14 residues. The CDR3 here is CASSFYGSSYEQYF. The CDR3 region has the DNA TGTGCCAGCAGTTTCTACGGGAGCTCCTACGAGCAGTACTTC.

The V gene is TRBV23-1, the J gene TRBJ1-5, with TRBD1 identical over 8 bases. TRBV23-1 is known as an ORF, though its function is uncertain. Trimming at V came to 3 bases and at J to 4 bases, leaving 11 bases not matched to a gene. This CDR3 comprises 17 residues. CDR3 sequence (DNA): TGCGCCAGCAGTCATCCTCCTTGGACAGGGAAGAATCAGCCCCAGCATTTT. Translating it yields CASSHPPWTGKNQPQHF.

The chain links TRBV5-1 to TRBJ2-5, with a possible D match to TRBD2 (5 bases). CDR1 and CDR2 (germline): SGHRS, YFSETQ. The CDR3 length is 14 residues. The germline V and J ends were trimmed by 3 bases and 2 bases, with 11 bases remaining between them. Here the CDR3 DNA reads TGCGCCAGCAGCTCTCCGTCGGGACAAGAGACCCAGTACTTC. It encodes CASSSPSGQETQYF.

The chain couples TRBV6-5 to TRBJ2-2; D gene ambiguous. The CDR3 has 15 amino acids. Germline V CDR1 and CDR2: MNHEY, SVGAGI. Trimming took off 6 bases at V and 2 bases at J, with 13 bases between the two ends. The DNA of the CDR3 is TGTGCCAGCAGCCTAGATGGGTTTAACACCGGGGAGCTGTTTTTT. Translating gives CASSLDGFNTGELFF.

This chain links TRBV11-1 with TRBJ1-1; D is ambiguous. V was cut by 5 bases and J by 0 bases, with 7 bases left in between. The CDR3 consists of 13 residues. Germline lookup yields CDR1 SGHAT and CDR2 FQDESV (reference sequence). The CDR3 loop reads CASSPTLNTEAFF. The CDR3 DNA follows: TGTGCCAGCAGCCCGACACTGAACACTGAAGCTTTCTTT.

The CDR3 region is CASSGTGTGANVLTF. CDR3 in DNA: TGTGCCAGCAGCGGGACAGGGACTGGGGCCAACGTCCTGACTTTC. The chain couples TRBV5-4 to TRBJ2-6; 9 nucleotides align to TRBD1. Germline CDR1 SGHNT, CDR2 YYREEE (reference sequence). The junction had 1 base not matched to a gene; V was cut back by 4 bases and J by 2 bases. CDR3 length equals 15 residues.

The chain is built from TRBV15 and TRBJ2-7; 7 bases fit TRBD1. This CDR3 has 15 residues. The germline V gene encodes CDR1 LNHNV and CDR2 YYDKDF (reference sequence). Trimming took 1 base from V and 4 from J; bases not matched to a gene: 7. The chain's CDR3 is CATSRVSGGYYEQYF. DNA of the CDR3: TGTGCCACCAGCAGAGTTTCAGGGGGATATTACGAGCAGTACTTC.

This rearrangement joins TRBV4-2 to TRBJ1-5; no definite D call. Germline assignment: CDR1 LGHNA and CDR2 YNFKEQ. V lost 0 bases, J lost 2 bases, and 11 bases lay in between. This CDR3 has 16 residues. This CDR3 is CASSQEPDTGNQPQHF. CDR3 nucleotides: TGTGCCAGCAGCCAAGAGCCCGACACGGGCAATCAGCCCCAGCATTTT.

The gene calls are TRBV19 and TRBJ1-1, with D possibly being TRBD1 (6 bases). This CDR3 has 12 residues. The V gene lost 6 bases and the J gene lost 6 bases, with 11 bases spanning the gap. Germline CDR1 and CDR2: LNHDA and SQIVND (reference sequence). CDR3 DNA sequence: TGTGCCAGTAGCACAGGGTACTCTGAAGCTTTCTTT. Encoded protein: CASSTGYSEAFF.

The J gene is TRBJ2-4, the V gene TRBV7-2; 8 nucleotides line up with TRBD1. Germline assignment: CDR1 SGHTA and CDR2 FQGNSA. The CDR3 is 15 amino acids. Trimming took 5 bases from V and 6 from J; bases not matched to a gene: 9. DNA of the CDR3: TGTGCCAGCAGCCCCCAGGGGGCGCTGGGAAACATTCAGTACTTC. It yields the protein CASSPQGALGNIQYF.

V usage is TRBV7-9 and J usage is TRBJ2-7; 8 bases map to TRBD1. Trimming at V came to 3 bases and at J to 3 bases, leaving 16 bases not matched to a gene. This CDR3 spans 18 amino acids. Germline lookup yields CDR1 SEHNR and CDR2 FQNEAQ (reference sequence). CDR3: CASSFGRPGTGVYYEQYF. For the CDR3, the DNA is TGTGCCAGCAGCTTCGGGCGACCCGGGACAGGAGTATACTACGAGCAGTACTTC.

V and J are TRBV6-4 and TRBJ1-1, with a possible D match to TRBD1 (5 bases). Germline lookup yields CDR1 MRHNA and CDR2 SNTAGT. V lost 3 bases to trimming and J lost 3 bases, with 8 bases between them. The CDR3 spans 13 residues. The chain's CDR3 is CASSDSGHTEAFF. The CDR3 nucleotides are TGTGCCAGCAGTGATTCAGGGCACACTGAAGCTTTCTTT.

The chain recombines TRBV6-4 with TRBJ1-5; the D is unclear. V was cut by 2 bases and J by 1 base, with 9 bases left in between. CDR1 is MRHNA and CDR2 is SNTAGT in the germline V gene. This CDR3 is built from 15 residues. CDR3 sequence: CASSDDIRSNQPQHF. CDR3 in DNA: TGTGCCAGCAGTGACGACATTCGGAGCAATCAGCCCCAGCATTTT.

The chain combines TRBV7-2 with TRBJ1-4; D remains unclear. Germline V lookup: CDR1 SGHTA, CDR2 FQGNSA. CDR3 length: 14 amino acids. V shed 1 base and J shed 6 bases, with 9 bases lying between them. CDR3 in amino acids: CASSLDRPDEKLFF. The CDR3 DNA reads TGTGCCAGCAGCTTAGACAGACCCGATGAAAAACTGTTTTTT.

The gene calls are TRBV19 and TRBJ1-1, with 7 bases that match TRBD1. The germline gives CDR1 LNHDA, CDR2 SQIVND (reference sequence). Trimming took 4 bases from V and 2 from J; bases not matched to a gene: 10. This CDR3 contains 16 residues. The CDR3 bases are TGTGCCAGTAGTAGGAATACGGGACAGCTAAACACTGAAGCTTTCTTT. Protein sequence: CASSRNTGQLNTEAFF.